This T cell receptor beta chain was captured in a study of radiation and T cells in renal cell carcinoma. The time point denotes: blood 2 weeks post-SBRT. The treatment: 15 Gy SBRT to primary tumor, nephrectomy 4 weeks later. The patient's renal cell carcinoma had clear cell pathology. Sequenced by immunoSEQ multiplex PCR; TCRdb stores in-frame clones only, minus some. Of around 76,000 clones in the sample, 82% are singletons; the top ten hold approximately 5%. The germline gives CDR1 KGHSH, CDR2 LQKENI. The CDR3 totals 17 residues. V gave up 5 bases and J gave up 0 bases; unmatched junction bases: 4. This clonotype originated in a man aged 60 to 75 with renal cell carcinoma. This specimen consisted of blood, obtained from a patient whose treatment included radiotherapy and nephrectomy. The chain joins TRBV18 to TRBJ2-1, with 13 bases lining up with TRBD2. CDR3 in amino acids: CASSFRTSGSSYNEQFF. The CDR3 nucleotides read TGTGCCAGCTCATTTCGGACTAGCGGGAGCTCCTACAATGAGCAGTTCTTC.